The 27 T cell receptor beta chains presented below share a single source sample, sequenced in a study of cytomegalovirus exposure and HLA in healthy donors. The data were produced by immunoSEQ multiplex PCR, yet TCRdb's version contains in-frame clones alone and is incomplete. The sample shows some 140,000 clones, 70% to 90% of them seen only once. Sample: PBMCs. These receptors came from a woman aged 25 to 39 in good health and CMV-seronegative.

The chain uses TRBV6-4 and TRBJ1-6; D unclear. Deletions cut 3 bases from V and 10 bases from J, with 10 bases between. Germline V CDR1 and CDR2: MRHNA, SNTAGT. This CDR3 contains 13 residues. CDR3 in DNA: TGTGCCAGCAGTGAGGGTCGCGGATCACCCCTCCACTTT. Translation: CASSEGRGSPLHF.

The chain joins TRBV7-2 to TRBJ1-5; tentative D call: TRBD1 (5 bases). Trimming took 2 bases from V and 0 from J, leaving 5 bases between them. Germline assignment: CDR1 SGHTA and CDR2 FQGNSA. The CDR3 has 14 amino acids. The CDR3 loop reads CASSLQGSNQPQHF. The DNA for the CDR3 is TGTGCCAGCAGCTTACAGGGTAGCAATCAGCCCCAGCATTTT.

The gene calls are TRBV5-1 and TRBJ1-1; possibly TRBD1 for D (5 bases). The CDR3 extends over 14 amino acids. Trimming stripped 4 bases from V and 4 bases from J, with 14 bases between. Germline CDR1 and CDR2: SGHRS and YFSETQ. CDR3 nucleotides: TGCGCCAGCAGCCCGGGGGGGAAACCCACTGAAGCTTTCTTT. Encoded protein: CASSPGGKPTEAFF.

The chain links TRBV21-1 to TRBJ2-7; no DNA check was done on the table's D call, TRBD1. TRBV21-1 is an annotated pseudogene. The CDR3 contains 13 residues. DNA for the CDR3: TGTGCCAGCAGCAAAGCGCTTACAGGCGAGCAGTACTTC. Translating it yields CASSKALTGEQYF.

The chain links TRBV6-5 to TRBJ2-1; no definite D call. The ends were cut back, 1 base at V and 0 bases at J, with 7 bases in the middle. This CDR3 contains 15 residues. CDR1 is MNHEY, CDR2 SVGAGI, per germline. In DNA form, the CDR3 reads TGTGCCAGCAGTTACTTGTCCAGCTCCTACAATGAGCAGTTCTTC. It specifies CASSYLSSSYNEQFF.

Concerning this clone itself: The same CDR3 also results from other DNA sequences found in this sample. This sequence joins TRBV15 and TRBJ2-6; D gene ambiguous. The CDR3 is made up of 17 amino acids. The V gene lost 0 bases and the J gene lost 0 bases, with 9 bases spanning the gap. Germline V lookup: CDR1 LNHNV, CDR2 YYDKDF (reference sequence). Here the CDR3 DNA reads TGTGCCACCAGCAGAGATACTGGGCCCTCTGGGGCCAACGTCCTGACTTTC. This sequence encodes CATSRDTGPSGANVLTF.

The chain combines TRBV7-7 with TRBJ2-2; TRBD2 matches 10 bases. Per the germline V gene, CDR1 is SSHAT and CDR2 is FNYEAQ (reference sequence). Trimming cost V 5 bases and J 0 bases; bases outside gene matches: 6. This CDR3 region has 17 residues. CDR3 sequence (DNA): TGTGCCAGCAGCCCCGGGACTAGCGCTGCGAACACCGGGGAGCTGTTTTTT. It specifies CASSPGTSAANTGELFF.

CDR3 in DNA: TGTGCCAGCAGCACCACAGGGGGCTATGGCTACACCTTC. It encodes CASSTTGGYGYTF. The V call is TRBV6-6, the J call TRBJ1-2; 8 bases agree with TRBD1. This CDR3 comprises 13 residues. V shed 6 bases, J shed 4 bases, and the junction held 4 bases outside the gene matches. The germline V gene has CDR1 MNHNY and CDR2 SVGAGI (reference sequence).

The CDR3 region is CASSFGLASTDTQYF. DNA of the CDR3: TGTGCCAGCAGCTTCGGACTAGCAAGCACAGATACGCAGTATTTT. The chain joins TRBV5-6 to TRBJ2-3; 8 positions match TRBD2. Germline V gives CDR1 SGHDT, CDR2 YYEEEE. The V and J ends lost 2 bases and 0 bases, in that order; junction bases with no gene match: 2. This CDR3 spans 15 amino acids.

This rearrangement joins TRBV27 to TRBJ2-5, with 11 bases lining up with TRBD1. Trimming took 0 bases from V and 4 from J; bases not matched to a gene: 7. Germline V CDR1 and CDR2: MNHEY, SMNVEV (reference sequence). CDR3 size: 17 residues. CDR3 amino acids: CASSLSAGQGARETQYF. DNA for the CDR3: TGTGCCAGCAGTTTATCAGCCGGACAGGGGGCACGAGAGACCCAGTACTTC.

The rearrangement joins TRBV19 to TRBJ2-7; 8 bases map to TRBD2. Looked up from germline, CDR1 is LNHDA and CDR2 is SQIVND (reference sequence). The CDR3 extends over 14 amino acids. V lost 4 bases to trimming and J lost 7 bases; unmatched junction nucleotides: 9. The CDR3 bases are TGTGCCAGTAGTACACTAGCGGAGCCCCGGGAGCAGTACTTC. This encodes CASSTLAEPREQYF.

DNA for the CDR3: TGTGCCACCAGCAGGGACAGGGCGGGCACCGGGGAGCTGTTTTTT. Encoded protein: CATSRDRAGTGELFF. This sequence joins TRBV15 and TRBJ2-2; 8 bases map to TRBD1. This CDR3 contains 15 residues. CDR1 LNHNV and CDR2 YYDKDF come from the germline V gene (reference sequence). J was trimmed by 4 bases and V by 3 bases; bases with no gene match: 4.

The chain employs TRBV27 and TRBJ2-5; perhaps TRBD2 as D (6 bases). Trimming left V 4 bases short and J 4 bases short, with 16 bases between. Germline V gives CDR1 MNHEY, CDR2 SMNVEV (reference sequence). The CDR3 runs 15 residues. In nucleotides, the CDR3 is TGTGCCAGCAGTTCAGTCGACGGGACTGGAGAGACCCAGTACTTC. Amino acid sequence: CASSSVDGTGETQYF.

The rearrangement uses TRBV19 and TRBJ1-2; TRBD1 aligns across 7 bases. V lost 5 bases and J lost 4; bases outside the gene matches: 13. Germline values: CDR1 LNHDA, CDR2 SQIVND (reference sequence). CDR3 size: 16 residues. The CDR3 sequence is CASSERTGRISYGYTF. The CDR3 DNA follows: TGTGCCAGTAGTGAACGGACAGGAAGAATTTCCTATGGCTACACCTTC.

The rearrangement uses TRBV6-5 and TRBJ2-1; 8 bases line up with TRBD2. V shed 2 bases, J shed 6 bases, and the junction held 9 bases outside the gene matches. In germline, CDR1 is MNHEY, CDR2 SVGAGI. The CDR3 loop spans 16 amino acids. CDR3 DNA: TGTGCCAGCAGTTACAGTTTCTCGGGAGGGTCCAATGAGCAGTTCTTC. It is translated as CASSYSFSGGSNEQFF.

To note about this clone: Germline and junction disagree at one end, which may indicate a read error. The rearrangement links TRBV11-2 to TRBJ2-7; 10 bases map to TRBD1. The CDR3 contains 15 residues. The germline CDR1 and CDR2 sequences are SGHAT and FQNNGV. DNA for the CDR3: TGTGCCAGCAGCTTAGTTGGGGGACAGGGGACCGAGGAGTACTTC. Its translation is CASSLVGGQGTEEYF.

Worth noting for this clone: Other nucleotide sequences in the sample specify the same CDR3. The chain links TRBV5-1 to TRBJ1-1, with D possibly TRBD1 on 5 matching bases. In germline, CDR1 is SGHRS, CDR2 YFSETQ. The CDR3 sequence is 13 residues long. V lost 4 bases and J lost 1, with 8 bases in between. The CDR3 sequence: CASSLDRNTEAFF. DNA of the CDR3: TGCGCCAGCAGCCTCGACAGGAACACTGAAGCTTTCTTT.

V usage is TRBV5-1 and J usage is TRBJ2-7, with TRBD1 as a possible D gene (6 bases). Germline V gene data show CDR1 as SGHRS and CDR2 as YFSETQ. The CDR3 loop spans 8 amino acids. The CDR3 sequence: CASTGAAV. CDR3 nucleotides: TGCGCCAGCACAGGGGCCGCCGTC.

The chain uses TRBV5-6 and TRBJ2-5, with 8 bases that match TRBD1. CDR1 and CDR2 (germline): SGHDT, YYEEEE. CDR3 length equals 16 residues. After removal of 4 bases from V and 1 base from J, the junction contained 9 bases not matched to a gene. Here the CDR3 DNA reads TGTGCCAGCAGCCGAGTAATTGACAGGGGCCAAGAGACCCAGTACTTC. Its protein is CASSRVIDRGQETQYF. Full variable domain (rest looked up from reference TRBV5-6 and TRBJ2-5): DAGVTQSPTHLIKTRGQQVTLRCSPKSGHDTVSWYQQALGQGPQFIFQYYEEEERQRGNFPDRFSGHQFPNYSSELNVNALLLGDSALYLCASSRVIDRGQETQYFGPGTRLLVL.

The chain is built from TRBV4-1 and TRBJ2-6; 7 bases line up with TRBD1. In germline, CDR1 is MGHRA, CDR2 YSYEKL. J was trimmed by 0 bases and V by 1 base; bases with no gene match: 0. CDR3 size: 16 residues. The CDR3 spells CASSQGQGSGANVLTF. The CDR3 region has the DNA TGCGCCAGCAGCCAAGGACAGGGCTCTGGGGCCAACGTCCTGACTTTC.

The genes are TRBV7-2 and TRBJ2-5; the D gene is possibly TRBD1 (5 bases). Trimming left V 3 bases short and J 5 bases short, with 13 bases between. CDR3 length: 14 residues. Germline V gene data show CDR1 as SGHTA and CDR2 as FQGNSA. The CDR3 is CASSFNRFDETQYF. The CDR3 DNA reads as TGTGCCAGCAGCTTCAACAGGTTTGATGAGACCCAGTACTTC.

V usage is TRBV5-1 and J usage is TRBJ2-6; 8 bases line up with TRBD1. The germline gives CDR1 SGHRS, CDR2 YFSETQ. The CDR3 extends over 14 amino acids. Trimming cost V 7 bases and J 1 base; bases outside gene matches: 1. The CDR3 nucleotides are TGCGCCAGCCGGACAGGGTCTGGGGCCAACGTCCTGACTTTC. It is translated as CASRTGSGANVLTF.

The chain employs TRBV7-2 and TRBJ2-7; 9 positions agree with TRBD1. CDR3 length: 15 residues. Looked up from germline, CDR1 is SGHTA and CDR2 is FQGNSA. The trim removed 5 bases at V and 4 bases at J, leaving 9 bases unmatched. The CDR3 loop reads CASSPPGTGTYEQYF. The CDR3, as DNA: TGTGCCAGCAGCCCCCCCGGGACAGGGACTTACGAGCAGTACTTC.

The chain employs TRBV19 and TRBJ2-2; D perhaps matches TRBD2 (6 bases). CDR1 and CDR2 from the germline V gene are LNHDA and SQIVND (reference sequence). Trimming removed 7 bases from V and 5 bases from J, with 17 bases in between. The CDR3 is 15 residues long. In DNA form, the CDR3 reads TGTGCCAGTAATCAGGGAGGAGGGTTTACCGGGGAGCTGTTTTTT. Translating it yields CASNQGGGFTGELFF.

This clone appeared a few times. The chain links TRBV7-3 to TRBJ2-1; possible D gene TRBD2, 7 bases. The length of the CDR3 is 14 residues. V lost 5 bases and J 10 bases, leaving 18 bases between the germline ends. Per germline, CDR1 SGHTA and CDR2 FQGTGA. Here the CDR3 DNA reads TGTGCCAGCAGCGGAGAGGGGGGGGATAGGGAGCAGTTCTTC. Its translation: CASSGEGGDREQFF.

V usage is TRBV21-1 and J usage is TRBJ1-5; the D call TRBD1 from the table was never checked on the DNA. TRBV21-1 constitutes a pseudogene. The CDR3 runs 15 residues. The CDR3 region is CASSKVPGGNQPQHF. Here the CDR3 DNA reads TGTGCCAGCAGCAAAGTTCCAGGGGGCAATCAGCCCCAGCATTTT.

The chain uses TRBV5-1 and TRBJ2-5; a possible D gene is TRBD1 (6 bases). V was clipped by 7 bases and J by 5 bases, with 15 bases between them. The germline gives CDR1 SGHRS, CDR2 YFSETQ. The CDR3 length is 13 residues. The CDR3 sequence is CASSEGVVETQYF. The CDR3 nucleotides are TGCGCCAGCTCCGAGGGGGTTGTGGAGACCCAGTACTTC.